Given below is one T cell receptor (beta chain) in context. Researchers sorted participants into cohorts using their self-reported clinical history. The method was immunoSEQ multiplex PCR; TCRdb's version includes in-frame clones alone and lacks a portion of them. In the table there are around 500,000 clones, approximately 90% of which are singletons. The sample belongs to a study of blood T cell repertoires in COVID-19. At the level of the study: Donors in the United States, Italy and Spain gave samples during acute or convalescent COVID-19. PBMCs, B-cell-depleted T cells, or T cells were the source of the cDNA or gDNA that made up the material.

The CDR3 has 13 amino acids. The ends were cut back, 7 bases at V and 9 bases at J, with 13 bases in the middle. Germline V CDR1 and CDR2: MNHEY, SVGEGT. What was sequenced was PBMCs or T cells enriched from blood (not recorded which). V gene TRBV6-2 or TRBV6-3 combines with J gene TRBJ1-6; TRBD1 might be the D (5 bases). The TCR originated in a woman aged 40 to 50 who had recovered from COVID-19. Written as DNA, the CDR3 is TGTGCCAGCACCCCAAGGGGATTTTCACCCCTCCACTTT. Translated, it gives CASTPRGFSPLHF.